A selection of T cell receptor beta chains follows, all from one sample in a study of CD8 T cells in ankylosing spondylitis. TCRdb redid the calling of the 5' RACE reads with MiXCR, one entry per CDR3 protein. This sample has about 96,000 distinct CDR3 sequences, with roughly 27% found just once. Sequenced: blood, either unsorted or a sorted T cell fraction (not recorded which). The receptors shown here come from a male donor with ankylosing spondylitis or in good health (not recorded which). Both conserved end residues are part of each CDR3. D genes are given only for firm matches. The size of a clone is reported for some rows only, either as once, few or many, or as a class for expanded clones.

TGCAGTGCGGCCAGGACTAGCGGGGGTTCCACAGATACGCAGTATTTT,CSAARTSGGSTDTQYF,TRBJ2-3,.,TRBV20-1,TRBD2
TGTGCCAGCAGCTTAGTCTTGGGACGCTCCTACAATGAGCAGTTCTTC,CASSLVLGRSYNEQFF,TRBJ2-1,few,TRBV7-2,.
TGTGCCAGCTCACCACCGAGCACAGATACGCAGTATTTT,CASSPPSTDTQYF,TRBJ2-3,.,TRBV18,.
TGTGCCTGTCAGGTTGCGTATAGCAATCAGCCCCAGCATTTT,CACQVAYSNQPQHF,TRBJ1-5,few,TRBV30,.
TGTGCCAGCAGTTTTTTAGGTAGGGCCCTAGGGAGTGTGAACACTGAAGCTTTCTTT,CASSFLGRALGSVNTEAFF,TRBJ1-1,many,TRBV12-3/TRBV12-4,.
TGCGCCAGCAGCTCTAAAAGGACAACGAACACCGGGGAGCTGTTTTTT,CASSSKRTTNTGELFF,TRBJ2-2,.,TRBV5-1,.
TGTGCCAGCAGCCCCGATAAGGGGACCCTTCAAGAGACCCAGTACTTC,CASSPDKGTLQETQYF,TRBJ2-5,.,TRBV12-3/TRBV12-4,.
TGTGCCAGCAGTTACTCTGGCAGACCCAAACCGAATCAGCCCCAGCATTTT,CASSYSGRPKPNQPQHF,TRBJ1-5,many,TRBV6-5,.
TGTGCCAGCAGCTTAGTCCCGGGGGGCACAGATACGCAGTATTTT,CASSLVPGGTDTQYF,TRBJ2-3,few,TRBV7-2,.
TGCGCCAGCACCCTCAGGGTAAGCAAATTAGGGAGTCTCAATCAGCCCCAGCATTTT,CASTLRVSKLGSLNQPQHF,TRBJ1-5,.,TRBV5-1,.
TGTGCCAGCAGCGTAGGATGGGACAGCCTGAAGGACATTCAGTACTTC,CASSVGWDSLKDIQYF,TRBJ2-4,many,TRBV9,TRBD1
TGCAGTGCTCAGGGACTTCTAGCCAAAAACATTCAGTACTTC,CSAQGLLAKNIQYF,TRBJ2-4,.,TRBV20-1,.
TGTGCCAGCAGCTTCGCTCCAGGCGGCACAGATACGCAGTATTTT,CASSFAPGGTDTQYF,TRBJ2-3,few,TRBV5-5,.
TGTGCCAGCAGCCCATGGGGACCGTATACTACGCTAGCCAAAAACATTCAGTACTTC,CASSPWGPYTTLAKNIQYF,TRBJ2-4,.,TRBV28,.
TGCGCCAGCAGCTTGTGGGGCGATTCTAATGAAAAACTGTTTTTT,CASSLWGDSNEKLFF,TRBJ1-4,.,TRBV5-1,.
TGTGCCAGCAGCCGCCCGCGGGGGTATGGCTACACCTTC,CASSRPRGYGYTF,TRBJ1-2,few,TRBV28,.
TGTGCCAGCAGTTTATCGCAGGGGAGGGTAGCTTTCTTT,CASSLSQGRVAFF,TRBJ1-1,.,TRBV12-3/TRBV12-4,.
TGTGCCTTGCGGGGGGCAGGTGATGGGGAGCAGTTCTTC,CALRGAGDGEQFF,TRBJ2-1,few,TRBV10-3,TRBD2
TGCAGTGCCAAACCTCGGCGTTGGGGACGAACAGATACGCAGTATTTT,CSAKPRRWGRTDTQYF,TRBJ2-3,.,TRBV20-1,.
TGCAGTGCACGTTCGAAAGCCGGGCCTCAAGACTATGGCTACACCTTC,CSARSKAGPQDYGYTF,TRBJ1-2,.,TRBV20-1,.
TGCAGTGCCATCGTCGGGACTAGCGGATCCTTCAATGAGCAGTTCTTC,CSAIVGTSGSFNEQFF,TRBJ2-1,.,TRBV20-1,TRBD2
TGCAGCGTTGGCGGACAGGGAGATACCGGGGAGCTGTTTTTT,CSVGGQGDTGELFF,TRBJ2-2,.,TRBV29-1,TRBD1
TGTGCCAGCAGTTTATCGAGACCGGCCGACCACGAGACCCAGTACTTC,CASSLSRPADHETQYF,TRBJ2-5,.,TRBV27,.
TGCAGTGGGGGGGTAGCGGCCTACAATGAGCAGTTCTTC,CSGGVAAYNEQFF,TRBJ2-1,few,TRBV20-1,.
TGCGCCAGCAGCCCCGAGGGCGGGAGAACGTACGAGCAGTACTTC,CASSPEGGRTYEQYF,TRBJ2-7,.,TRBV5-1,TRBD2
TGCGCCAGCAGCTTGGCGGTAGGCACAGATACGCAGTATTTT,CASSLAVGTDTQYF,TRBJ2-3,.,TRBV5-1,.
TGTGCCAGCTCACCTGATTACGAGCAGTACTTC,CASSPDYEQYF,TRBJ2-7,few,TRBV18,.
TGTGCCAGCAGTTATCAGGGTTTAGGCACTGAAGCTTTCTTT,CASSYQGLGTEAFF,TRBJ1-1,.,TRBV12-3/TRBV12-4,.
TGCAGTGCTACCGGGGGCGGCGGGTTTGGCTACACCTTC,CSATGGGGFGYTF,TRBJ1-2,.,TRBV20-1,.
TGTGCCACGACAGGGGATAACGGGGAGCTGTTTTTT,CATTGDNGELFF,TRBJ2-2,.,TRBV6-5,TRBD1
TGTGCCAGCAGGAGGGACACTGAAGCTTTCTTT,CASRRDTEAFF,TRBJ1-1,few,TRBV5-6,.
TGTGCCAGCAGCTTCGGGACTACCAAAAACATTCAGTACTTC,CASSFGTTKNIQYF,TRBJ2-4,.,TRBV5-6,TRBD2
TGTGCCAGCAGCTTACGGTCGAACCAAGAGACCCAGTACTTC,CASSLRSNQETQYF,TRBJ2-5,.,TRBV7-9,.
TGTGCCAGCAGCCTCGGGACTTTGAAAGAGACCCAGTACTTC,CASSLGTLKETQYF,TRBJ2-5,.,TRBV5-4,.
TGCGCCAGCAGCTTGGACGCCACAGATACGCAGTATTTT,CASSLDATDTQYF,TRBJ2-3,.,TRBV5-1,.
TGCAGCGTTGCTCAGGGTCAAGAGACCCAGTACTTC,CSVAQGQETQYF,TRBJ2-5,.,TRBV29-1,.
TGTGCCAGCAGCTCGCGGGAGGGAGCCTACAATGAGCAGTTCTTC,CASSSREGAYNEQFF,TRBJ2-1,.,TRBV7-8,TRBD2
TGCAGTGCGAGGGGACTCAAACGCGAGGGTGAGCAGTTCTTC,CSARGLKREGEQFF,TRBJ2-1,few,TRBV20-1,.
TGCGCCAGCAGCCCATTAGGGGGAGGTCCCCCCGGTGAGCAGTTCTTC,CASSPLGGGPPGEQFF,TRBJ2-1,few,TRBV5-1,.
TGCGCCAGCAGCTTGGGCCCACAGGGGGCGAACACCGGGGAGCTGTTTTTT,CASSLGPQGANTGELFF,TRBJ2-2,.,TRBV5-1,TRBD1
TGTGCCAGCAGCTTGGGGAATTCAGGGGAGACCCAGTACTTC,CASSLGNSGETQYF,TRBJ2-5,many,TRBV5-6,.
TGCAGTGCTAGTGGGACCGTCGGCCCTCCTCGGGCTTTCTTT,CSASGTVGPPRAFF,TRBJ1-1,.,TRBV20-1,.